This T cell receptor beta chain came from a study of cytotoxic CD8 clonotypes in ibrutinib-treated CLL. The wider study: The subjects consisted of about 10 relapsed/refractory and about 14 treatment-naive individuals, with 17 IGHV unmutated. Complete response was seen in 2 patients and partial in approximately 25; roughly twelve progressed and about 14 stayed remitted after a median about 68 months.

Produced via immunoSEQ multiplex PCR; TCRdb's table is partial and in-frame only. This table holds about 35,000 clones, 71% found once. On this clone itself: Its antigen remains unknown.

Study results and limitations: Elevated clonality accompanied ibrutinib response, with a return toward baseline values at progression. Higher circulating CD8+ T-cell counts strongly accompanied higher baseline clonality, above age-matched healthy donors.

The CDR3 length is 15 residues. Germline V lookup: CDR1 SGHAT, CDR2 FQNNGV. Trimming left V 5 bases short and J 0 bases short, with 11 bases between. Sequencing used PBMCs, obtained at disease progression, from a patient treated with ibrutinib. This TCR was recovered from a human donor with chronic lymphocytic leukemia. This rearrangement joins TRBV11-2 to TRBJ1-5; a possible D gene is TRBD1 (6 bases). In DNA, the CDR3 is TGTGCCAGCAGCCGGACAGTTAATAGCAATCAGCCCCAGCATTTT. This sequence encodes CASSRTVNSNQPQHF.